This T cell receptor beta chain was profiled in a study of beta chain features in type 1 diabetes. V lost 6 bases to trimming and J lost 5 bases, with 9 bases between them. The length of the CDR3 is 11 residues. The germline gives CDR1 DFQATT, CDR2 SNEGSKA (reference sequence). This clone was counted a few times. The target antigen is unknown. Different DNA sequences within this sample yield the same CDR3. Expressed TCRB transcripts were sequenced after all isolated RNA was converted to cDNA. Using immunoSEQ multiplex PCR, the repertoire was profiled, and TCRdb retains in-frame clones only, with some absent. The table lists just over 450,000 clones, 30% of them singletons. Study results and limitations: There was a moderate but significant shortening of TCRB CDR3s in all four CD4+ subsets of Type 1 diabetes patients. More deletions and fewer insertions at VDJ junctions were seen in type 1 diabetes patients.

The sequenced material came from naive CD4+ T cells from blood. The receptor was isolated from a man in his late teens or twenties in good health. The J gene is TRBJ2-3, the V gene TRBV20-1; D remains unclear. In DNA form, the CDR3 reads TGCAGTGCCATATCGGGAGATACGCAGTATTTT. Translation: CSAISGDTQYF.